The 26 T cell receptor beta chains below come from one sample, sequenced in a study of shared clonotypes between healthy human individuals. Measured with immunoSEQ multiplex PCR; TCRdb has only the in-frame clones, and not every one. The profile covers about 1 million clones, with about 77% appearing a single time and roughly 1.5% taken by the ten largest. Sequenced material: memory CD4+ T cells sorted from blood. Subset described: CD45RA-negative fraction. All receptors derive from a man aged 18 to 35 in good health.

The rearrangement joins TRBV4-3 to TRBJ1-2; no definite D call. The CDR3 totals 17 residues. V dropped 4 bases and J dropped 4 bases, with 22 bases sitting between them. Germline V gene lookup returns CDR1 LGHNA and CDR2 YSLEER. The CDR3 nucleotides are TGCGCCAGCAGCCCCCCGGGTGATACGGAACGGTTCTATGGCTACACCTTC. Translating it yields CASSPPGDTERFYGYTF.

The chain couples TRBV12-2 to TRBJ2-5; TRBD1, the table's D call, was not compared with the DNA. TRBV12-2 is deemed a pseudogene. The CDR3 length is 14 residues. The CDR3 DNA reads as TGTGCAAGTCGCTTAGCACAGGGGGAAGAGACCCAGTACTTC. Translated, it gives CASRLAQGEETQYF.

The chain has TRBV21-1 and TRBJ1-5. TRBV21-1 represents a pseudogene. This CDR3 comprises 12 residues. CDR3 DNA: TGTGCCAGCAGCAAATACAATCAGCCCCAGCATTTT. The encoded protein is CASSKYNQPQHF.

As concerns this clone: Other DNA sequences in the sample encode the same CDR3. The rearrangement joins TRBV6-5 to TRBJ1-1; maybe TRBD1 (5 bases). CDR3 length: 14 residues. Trimming left V 0 bases short and J 4 bases short, with 9 bases between. The germline CDR1 and CDR2 sequences are MNHEY and SVGAGI. CDR3 residues: CASSYSRGGTEAFF. The CDR3 DNA reads TGTGCCAGCAGTTACTCGCGGGGGGGCACTGAAGCTTTCTTT.

The V and J genes are TRBV10-3 and TRBJ1-6; 8 nucleotides match TRBD1. Trimming removed 0 bases from V and 10 bases from J; junction bases left unmatched: 5. The germline V gene encodes CDR1 ENHRY and CDR2 SYGVKD. The CDR3 spans 15 residues. CDR3 loop: CAISESSGGDSPLHF. In DNA, the CDR3 is TGTGCCATCAGTGAGTCCTCAGGGGGCGACTCACCCCTCCACTTT.

V and J are TRBV7-2 and TRBJ2-7; D is ambiguous. This CDR3 contains 14 residues. The germline V gene has CDR1 SGHTA and CDR2 FQGNSA. The germline V and J ends were trimmed by 0 bases and 3 bases, with 9 bases remaining between them. CDR3: CASSLAIWGYEQYF. The CDR3 DNA sequence: TGTGCCAGCAGCTTAGCGATTTGGGGCTACGAGCAGTACTTC.

This clone was counted only a few times. Other DNA sequences of this sample code for an identical CDR3. The chain is built from TRBV4-1 and TRBJ1-5; D gene uncertain. Germline V gene data show CDR1 as MGHRA and CDR2 as YSYEKL. V was shortened by 0 bases and J by 2 bases, with 11 bases between the two germline ends. The CDR3 consists of 16 residues. This chain's CDR3 is CASSQDGGIGNQPQHF. Here the CDR3 DNA reads TGCGCCAGCAGCCAAGATGGAGGGATAGGCAATCAGCCCCAGCATTTT.

The chain uses TRBV28 and TRBJ2-1, with D perhaps given as TRBD1 or TRBD2 (5 bases each). The CDR3 is 15 residues long. CDR1 and CDR2 (germline): MDHEN, SYDVKM. V gave up 4 bases and J gave up 8 bases, with 18 bases separating them. The CDR3 sequence is CASSSNGKGRDEQFF. The CDR3 DNA sequence: TGTGCCAGCAGTTCTAACGGGAAGGGCAGGGATGAGCAGTTCTTC.

This clone occurred once. The chain couples TRBV19 to TRBJ1-2; no clear D. Between the trimmed V and J ends, which lost 4 bases and 4 bases, there was a span of 13 bases. Germline loops: CDR1 LNHDA, CDR2 SQIVND (reference sequence). This CDR3 contains 14 residues. The CDR3 nucleotides read TGTGCCAGTAGTAGACAAACGACCCTCTATGGCTACACCTTC. This codes for CASSRQTTLYGYTF.

This rearrangement joins TRBV11-2 to TRBJ2-7; tentative D call: TRBD1 (5 bases). CDR3 size: 16 residues. Germline V lookup: CDR1 SGHAT, CDR2 FQNNGV. Between the trimmed V and J ends, which lost 5 bases and 2 bases, there was a span of 19 bases. DNA for the CDR3: TGTGCCAGCAGCGCACCCGTGGACACCGTCACCTACGAGCAGTACTTC. Amino acid sequence: CASSAPVDTVTYEQYF.

The J gene is TRBJ2-5, the V gene TRBV5-1; D could derive from TRBD1 or TRBD2 (5 bases each). Germline V gene sequence: CDR1 SGHRS, CDR2 YFSETQ. The ends were cut back, 0 bases at V and 5 bases at J, with 17 bases in the middle. This CDR3 comprises 16 residues. This chain's CDR3 is CASSLAEQRGWETQYF. In DNA form, the CDR3 reads TGCGCCAGCAGCTTGGCCGAACAGAGGGGTTGGGAGACCCAGTACTTC.

This clone has just a few counts. The chain combines TRBV25-1 with TRBJ1-1; the D gene is possibly TRBD1 (5 bases). The CDR3 sequence is 15 residues long. V lost 1 base, J lost 1 base, and 10 bases lay in between. Germline CDR1 reads MGHDK; CDR2 reads SYGVNS. In nucleotides, the CDR3 is TGTGCCAGCAGTGAATCCGGGACGGCGAACACTGAAGCTTTCTTT. Translation gives CASSESGTANTEAFF.

The chain uses TRBV30 and TRBJ1-5; possibly TRBD1 for D (5 bases). The length of the CDR3 is 14 residues. V shed 2 bases and J shed 3 bases, with 11 bases lying between them. CDR1 and CDR2 from the germline V gene are GTSNPN and SVGIG (reference sequence). The CDR3 loop reads CAWSRDANNQPQHF. The DNA of the CDR3 is TGTGCCTGGAGTAGGGACGCCAACAATCAGCCCCAGCATTTT.

This rearrangement joins TRBV28 to TRBJ2-5, with 8 bases lining up with TRBD2. Germline values: CDR1 MDHEN, CDR2 SYDVKM. V dropped 6 bases and J dropped 1; count of bases not matched to a gene: 7. This CDR3 is built from 15 residues. The CDR3 sequence is CASRTSVLTQETQYF. As DNA, the CDR3 is TGTGCCAGCAGGACTAGCGTGTTAACCCAAGAGACCCAGTACTTC. Full variable domain (rest looked up from reference TRBV28 and TRBJ2-5): DVKVTQSSRYLVKRTGEKVFLECVQDMDHENMFWYRQDPGLGLRLIYFSYDVKMKEKGDIPEGYSVSREKKERFSLILESASTNQTSMYLCASRTSVLTQETQYFGPGTRLLVL.

This chain joins TRBV5-1 and TRBJ2-3; 10 nucleotides align to TRBD2. Germline V gives CDR1 SGHRS, CDR2 YFSETQ. Trimming at V came to 0 bases and at J to 4 bases, leaving 5 bases not matched to a gene. CDR3 length: 16 residues. The CDR3 DNA is TGCGCCAGCAGCTTGGAAGGTAGCGGGGGGCCAGATACGCAGTATTTT. Protein: CASSLEGSGGPDTQYF. Supplemented by reference TRBV5-1 and TRBJ2-3, the full variable domain reads KAGVTQTPRYLIKTRGQQVTLSCSPISGHRSVSWYQQTPGQGLQFLFEYFSETQRNKGNFPGRFSGRQFSNSRSEMNVSTLELGDSALYLCASSLEGSGGPDTQYFGPGTRLTVL.

The V and J genes are TRBV2 and TRBJ2-6; D is uncertain. The germline V gene encodes CDR1 SNHLY and CDR2 FYNNEI. This CDR3 contains 15 residues. V was trimmed by 7 bases and J by 0 bases, leaving 10 bases between them. The CDR3 DNA reads as TGTGCCAGCAAGAAAGGTGGCTCTGGGGCCAACGTCCTGACTTTC. This encodes CASKKGGSGANVLTF. Full variable domain (missing parts from reference TRBV2 and TRBJ2-6): EPEVTQTPSHQVTQMGQEVILRCVPISNHLYFYWYRQILGQKVEFLVSFYNNEISEKSEIFDDQFSVERPDGSNFTLKIRSTKLEDSAMYFCASKKGGSGANVLTFGAGSRLTVL.

This clone was recorded many times. The gene calls are TRBV7-8 and TRBJ2-1; 11 bases fit TRBD2. Germline-derived CDR1 and CDR2 are SGHVS and FQNEAQ. The CDR3 has 15 residues. With V trimmed by 5 bases and J by 9 bases, 9 bases remained unmatched. Here the CDR3 reads CASSAGLAVGLEQFF. The CDR3 nucleotides are TGTGCCAGCAGCGCGGGACTAGCGGTGGGGCTTGAGCAGTTCTTC.

This chain's CDR3 is CASRGQGSVPLHF. In DNA form, the CDR3 reads TGTGCCAGCAGGGGACAGGGGTCTGTACCCCTCCACTTT. V is TRBV14 and J is TRBJ1-6; 10 positions match TRBD1. Germline CDR1 reads SGHDN; CDR2 reads FVKESK. V dropped 6 bases and J dropped 12; count of bases not matched to a gene: 5. The CDR3 has 13 amino acids. Combining the CDR3 with reference TRBV14 and TRBJ1-6 gives the whole variable domain EAGVTQFPSHSVIEKGQTVTLRCDPISGHDNLYWYRRVMGKEIKFLLHFVKESKQDESGMPNNRFLAERTGGTYSTLKVQPAELEDSGVYFCASRGQGSVPLHFGNGTRLTVT.

This chain uses TRBV5-6 with TRBJ1-2, with a weak D call TRBD1 (6 bases). Germline V gene data show CDR1 as SGHDT and CDR2 as YYEEEE. The CDR3 extends over 14 amino acids. Trimming left V 4 bases short and J 2 bases short, with 12 bases between. The DNA for the CDR3 is TGTGCCAGCAGCCCGGGACAATTCAACTATGGCTACACCTTC. It specifies CASSPGQFNYGYTF.

The chain couples TRBV18 to TRBJ1-1, with D unclear. The CDR3 has 15 residues. Germline V gene sequence: CDR1 KGHSH, CDR2 LQKENI. With 6 bases removed from V and 1 base from J, the gap between germline ends came to 15 bases. CDR3 in amino acids: CASSRFATPNTEAFF. CDR3 coding DNA: TGTGCCAGCTCCCGCTTTGCGACACCGAACACTGAAGCTTTCTTT.

With respect to this clone: This sample also contains other DNA sequences that code for the same CDR3. J is TRBJ1-2 and V is TRBV5-4; 9 bases fit TRBD1. Germline assignment: CDR1 SGHNT and CDR2 YYREEE (reference sequence). The CDR3 totals 13 residues. J lost 5 bases, V lost 4 bases, and 3 bases had no gene match. In DNA form, the CDR3 reads TGTGCCAGCAGCCCTGACAGGGGGTATGGCTACACCTTC. Translation: CASSPDRGYGYTF.

The sample holds many counts of this clone. The chain couples TRBV10-1 to TRBJ2-2; no definite D call. This CDR3 spans 14 amino acids. Trimming took off 6 bases at V and 3 bases at J, with 11 bases between the two ends. Germline CDR1 is WNHNN and CDR2 is SYGVQD (reference sequence). For the CDR3, the DNA is TGCGCCAGCAGGCCCACGAGGTACACCGGGGAGCTGTTTTTT. It is translated as CASRPTRYTGELFF.

The chain couples TRBV5-1 to TRBJ1-1; TRBD1 matches 7 bases. CDR1 and CDR2 from the germline V gene are SGHRS and YFSETQ. This CDR3 contains 14 residues. V lost 4 bases to trimming and J lost 1 base; unmatched junction nucleotides: 4. CDR3 in amino acids: CASSIGTANTEAFF. In nucleotides, the CDR3 is TGCGCCAGCAGCATTGGGACAGCGAACACTGAAGCTTTCTTT.

This chain connects TRBV7-9 to TRBJ2-1; D is perhaps TRBD1 or TRBD2 (5 bases each). The V gene lost 5 bases and the J gene lost 12 bases, with 14 bases spanning the gap. CDR3 length equals 12 residues. Per the germline V gene, CDR1 is SEHNR and CDR2 is FQNEAQ (reference sequence). The CDR3 spells CASSRDVAGQFF. The CDR3 DNA reads as TGTGCCAGCAGCCGGGACGTGGCAGGGCAGTTCTTC.

In regard to this clone: The same CDR3 arises from other DNA sequences in this sample as well. The chain is built from TRBV28 and TRBJ2-7; 12 bases are a match to TRBD2. The CDR3 totals 15 residues. Germline V CDR1 and CDR2: MDHEN, SYDVKM. V lost 4 bases and J lost 4; bases outside the gene matches: 5. CDR3 residues: CASSSSGGALYEQYF. CDR3 nucleotide sequence: TGTGCCAGCAGTTCTAGCGGGGGGGCCCTATACGAGCAGTACTTC.

This clone was seen only a few times. The CDR3 protein is CASSVLATTGFGEKLFF. The DNA of the CDR3 is TGTGCCAGCAGCGTATTGGCCACAACAGGGTTTGGTGAAAAACTGTTTTTT. The rearrangement links TRBV9 to TRBJ1-4, with D possibly being TRBD1 (6 bases). Germline V gene data show CDR1 as SGDLS and CDR2 as YYNGEE. CDR3 length equals 17 residues. The V and J ends lost 1 base and 7 bases respectively, with 20 bases between them.